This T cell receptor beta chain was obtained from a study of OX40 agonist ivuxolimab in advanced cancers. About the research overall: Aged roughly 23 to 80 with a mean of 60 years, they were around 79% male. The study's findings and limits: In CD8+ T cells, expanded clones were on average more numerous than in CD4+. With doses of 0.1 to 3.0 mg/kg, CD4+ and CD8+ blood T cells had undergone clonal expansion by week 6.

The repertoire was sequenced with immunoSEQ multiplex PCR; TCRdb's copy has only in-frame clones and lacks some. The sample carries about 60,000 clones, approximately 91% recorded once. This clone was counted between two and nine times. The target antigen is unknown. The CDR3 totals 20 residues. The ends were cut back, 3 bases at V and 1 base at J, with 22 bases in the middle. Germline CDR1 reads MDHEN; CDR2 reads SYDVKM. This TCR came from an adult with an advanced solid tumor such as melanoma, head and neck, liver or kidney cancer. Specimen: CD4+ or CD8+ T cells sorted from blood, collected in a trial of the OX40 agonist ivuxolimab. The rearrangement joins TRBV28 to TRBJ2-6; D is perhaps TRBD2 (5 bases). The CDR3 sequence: CASSFPWSTSLSSGANVLTF. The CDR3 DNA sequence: TGTGCCAGCAGTTTCCCTTGGTCCACTAGTCTCTCGTCTGGGGCCAACGTCCTGACTTTC.